These 11 T cell receptor beta chains came from one sample sequenced in a study of cytomegalovirus exposure and HLA in healthy donors. Generated by immunoSEQ multiplex PCR, the TCRdb table keeps only in-frame clones and is missing some. The data hold 170,000 or so clones, with approximately 81% observed a single time. Sequences were obtained from PBMCs. These TCRs come from a young man in good health and CMV-seropositive.

In its sample, this clone was seen a few times. CDR3 nucleotide sequence: TGTGCCAGCAGTCGTGACAGACCCTACGAGCAGTACTTC. It encodes CASSRDRPYEQYF. This chain joins TRBV7-9 and TRBJ2-7; a possible D gene is TRBD1 (5 bases). V was cut by 6 bases and J by 2 bases, with 11 bases left in between. The length of the CDR3 is 13 residues. Germline values: CDR1 SEHNR, CDR2 FQNEAQ (reference sequence).

The chain combines TRBV5-1 with TRBJ1-4; the D is unclear. The CDR3 runs to 15 residues. Germline assignment: CDR1 SGHRS and CDR2 YFSETQ. V lost 2 bases to trimming and J lost 0 bases, with 8 bases between them. The CDR3, as DNA: TGCGCCAGCAGCTTAGAGCCTGCAACTAATGAAAAACTGTTTTTT. Translated: CASSLEPATNEKLFF.

The chain employs TRBV18 and TRBJ2-7; TRBD1 aligns across 7 bases. CDR3 length: 12 residues. V was clipped by 2 bases and J by 6 bases; unmatched bases: 1. In germline, CDR1 is KGHSH, CDR2 LQKENI. The CDR3 DNA sequence: TGTGCCAGCTCACCAGACAGGGTCGAGCAGTACTTC. Amino acid sequence: CASSPDRVEQYF.

Note on this clone: This same CDR3 is encoded by further DNA sequences in the sample. The chain joins TRBV5-6 to TRBJ2-2; the D is unclear. The CDR3 contains 12 residues. Germline-derived CDR1 and CDR2 are SGHDT and YYEEEE. Trimming took 5 bases from V and 2 from J, leaving 4 bases between them. The DNA of the CDR3 is TGTGCCAGCAGTCTAAACACCGGGGAGCTGTTTTTT. Protein product: CASSLNTGELFF.

The chain employs TRBV30 and TRBJ2-3; D unclear. Germline V gene lookup returns CDR1 GTSNPN and CDR2 SVGIG (reference sequence). Trimming removed 0 bases from V and 5 bases from J, with 12 bases in between. The CDR3 covers 14 residues. CDR3 protein: CAWSVHGVEDTQYF. The CDR3 DNA reads TGTGCCTGGAGTGTACACGGAGTTGAAGATACGCAGTATTTT. Filled out from reference TRBV30 and TRBJ2-3, the complete variable domain reads SQTIHQWPATLVQPVGSPLSLECTVEGTSNPNLYWYRQAAGRGLQLLFYSVGIGQISSEVPQNLSASRPQDRQFILSSKKLLLSDSGFYLCAWSVHGVEDTQYFGPGTRLTVL.

The chain employs TRBV21-1 and TRBJ2-6; TRBD1 is taken as the D call from the table, unchecked against the DNA. TRBV21-1 has pseudogene status. CDR3 length: 19 residues. The CDR3 sequence is CASNRNHGQGVAGANVLTF. The CDR3 bases are TGTGCCAGCAACCGAAACCACGGACAGGGGGTAGCTGGGGCCAACGTCCTGACTTTC.

The rearrangement uses TRBV2 and TRBJ1-4; D not certain. V gave up 4 bases and J gave up 1 base, with 7 bases separating them. CDR3 length equals 14 residues. Germline V gene sequence: CDR1 SNHLY, CDR2 FYNNEI. The CDR3 bases are TGTGCCAGCAGTGTTTCCGTAACTAATGAAAAACTGTTTTTT. This encodes CASSVSVTNEKLFF. The entire variable domain, with the rest obtained from reference TRBV2 and TRBJ1-4, is as follows: EPEVTQTPSHQVTQMGQEVILRCVPISNHLYFYWYRQILGQKVEFLVSFYNNEISEKSEIFDDQFSVERPDGSNFTLKIRSTKLEDSAMYFCASSVSVTNEKLFFGSGTQLSVL.

The chain couples TRBV9 to TRBJ2-7; D possibly corresponds to TRBD2 (6 bases). V lost 3 bases to trimming and J lost 3 bases, with 10 bases between them. Germline V gene sequence: CDR1 SGDLS, CDR2 YYNGEE. The CDR3 length is 13 residues. The CDR3 reads CASSDGTDYEQYF. In DNA form, the CDR3 reads TGTGCCAGCAGCGATGGGACTGACTACGAGCAGTACTTC. The full variable domain, its missing parts supplied by reference TRBV9 and TRBJ2-7, is DSGVTQTPKHLITATGQRVTLRCSPRSGDLSVYWYQQSLDQGLQFLIQYYNGEERAKGNILERFSAQQFPDLHSELNLSSLELGDSALYFCASSDGTDYEQYFGPGTRLTVT.

The chain couples TRBV30 to TRBJ1-2, with a tentative D call TRBD1 (5 bases). V was trimmed by 2 bases and J by 8 bases, leaving 9 bases between them. The CDR3 spans 11 residues. Germline CDR1 reads GTSNPN; CDR2 reads SVGIG (reference sequence). This CDR3 is CAWSLGGGYTF. As DNA, the CDR3 is TGTGCCTGGAGTCTGGGGGGGGGCTACACCTTC. The full variable domain, with the rest looked up from reference TRBV30 and TRBJ1-2, is SQTIHQWPATLVQPVGSPLSLECTVEGTSNPNLYWYRQAAGRGLQLLFYSVGIGQISSEVPQNLSASRPQDRQFILSSKKLLLSDSGFYLCAWSLGGGYTFGSGTRLTVV.

The chain uses TRBV6-5 and TRBJ1-4; D uncertain. Germline CDR1 reads MNHEY; CDR2 reads SVGAGI. The CDR3 runs to 12 residues. Deletions cut 8 bases from V and 5 bases from J, with 9 bases between. The DNA of the CDR3 is TGTGCCAGCGGTGGAGGGAATGAAAAACTGTTTTTT. Encoded protein: CASGGGNEKLFF.

This clone occurred once. V gene TRBV30 combines with J gene TRBJ1-4; possibly TRBD1 for D (5 bases). This CDR3 region has 14 residues. Germline values: CDR1 GTSNPN, CDR2 SVGIG (reference sequence). Trimming removed 7 bases at V and 0 bases at J, with 12 bases between. The chain's CDR3 is CALATGATNEKLFF. CDR3 coding DNA: TGTGCCTTGGCAACAGGTGCAACTAATGAAAAACTGTTTTTT.